The 27 T cell receptor beta chains in this list originate from one sample, sequenced in a study of blood T cell repertoires in COVID-19. Sequenced by immunoSEQ multiplex PCR; TCRdb stores in-frame clones only, minus some. In the table there are more than 300,000 clones, more than 75% of which are singletons. The sequenced sample was PBMCs or T cells enriched from blood (not recorded which). Receptor source: a woman aged 18-29 years who had recovered from COVID-19.

V gene TRBV14 combines with J gene TRBJ2-3; D ambiguous. V was trimmed by 3 bases and J by 6 bases, leaving 16 bases between them. The CDR3 extends over 15 amino acids. Germline V gene data show CDR1 as SGHDN and CDR2 as FVKESK. The CDR3 here is CASSQLLPPQDTQYF. Written as DNA, the CDR3 is TGTGCCAGCAGCCAGTTGTTACCGCCTCAGGATACGCAGTATTTT.

The chain links TRBV27 to TRBJ1-2, with a possible D match to TRBD1 (5 bases). The CDR3 is made up of 14 amino acids. Trimming removed 5 bases at V and 2 bases at J, with 12 bases between. The germline V gene encodes CDR1 MNHEY and CDR2 SMNVEV (reference sequence). This chain's CDR3 is CASSLRPGNYGYTF. The CDR3 DNA reads as TGTGCCAGCAGTCTCCGCCCAGGGAACTATGGCTACACCTTC.

The chain recombines TRBV2 with TRBJ1-3, with D unresolved. V was pared by 11 bases and J by 2 bases, with 10 bases between. The CDR3 runs 12 residues. Germline values: CDR1 SNHLY, CDR2 FYNNEI. CDR3 region: CAGGDAGNTIYF. In DNA, the CDR3 is TGTGCCGGAGGCGACGCTGGAAACACCATATATTTT. The full variable domain, with the rest looked up from reference TRBV2 and TRBJ1-3, is EPEVTQTPSHQVTQMGQEVILRCVPISNHLYFYWYRQILGQKVEFLVSFYNNEISEKSEIFDDQFSVERPDGSNFTLKIRSTKLEDSAMYFCAGGDAGNTIYFGEGSWLTVV.

CDR3 sequence (DNA): TGTGCCAGCAGCGCTCGGGACTACTCCTCCTACGAGCAGTACTTC. It codes for CASSARDYSSYEQYF. The chain employs TRBV9 and TRBJ2-7; 7 nucleotides line up with TRBD2. CDR1 SGDLS and CDR2 YYNGEE come from the germline V gene. CDR3 size: 15 residues. The V and J ends lost 3 bases and 0 bases, in that order; junction bases with no gene match: 6.

The chain joins TRBV5-8 to TRBJ1-5; a possible D gene is TRBD1 (6 bases). V was cut by 2 bases and J by 2 bases, with 11 bases left in between. This CDR3 has 15 amino acids. Germline loops: CDR1 SGHTS, CDR2 YDEGEE. The CDR3 DNA is TGTGCCAGCAGCTTCTCAGGGGATGGCAATCAGCCCCAGCATTTT. It specifies CASSFSGDGNQPQHF. The full variable domain, in which reference TRBV5-8 and TRBJ1-5 provide the parts outside the CDR3, is EAGVTQSPTHLIKTRGQQATLRCSPISGHTSVYWYQQALGLGLQFLLWYDEGEERNRGNFPPRFSGRQFPNYSSELNVNALELEDSALYLCASSFSGDGNQPQHFGDGTRLSIL.

For this clone: Other DNA sequences in this specimen translate into the identical CDR3. The rearrangement joins TRBV7-9 to TRBJ1-2; 8 nucleotides align to TRBD1. Germline CDR1 is SEHNR and CDR2 is FQNEAQ (reference sequence). The V gene end was trimmed by 5 bases and the J gene end by 5 bases; junction bases not matched to a gene: 7. The CDR3 is made up of 14 amino acids. The CDR3, as DNA: TGTGCCAGCAGCCTCGGGACAGGAAGATATGGCTACACCTTC. Encoded protein: CASSLGTGRYGYTF.

This rearrangement joins TRBV7-8 to TRBJ2-5; D gene unclear. This CDR3 region has 14 residues. V lost 1 base, J lost 2 bases, and 8 bases lay in between. Germline V gives CDR1 SGHVS, CDR2 FQNEAQ. The CDR3 DNA reads as TGTGCCAGCAGCTTAGGCAACCAGCAAGAGACCCAGTACTTC. It is translated as CASSLGNQQETQYF.

CDR3: CASSPPSQGPGGTGNTIYF. CDR3 in DNA: TGTGCCAGCAGCCCCCCCTCCCAGGGGCCCGGAGGTACTGGAAACACCATATATTTT. The V call is TRBV4-2, the J call TRBJ1-3; D is possibly TRBD1 (6 bases). Germline V gene lookup returns CDR1 LGHNA and CDR2 YNFKEQ. This CDR3 comprises 19 residues. Trimming pared 4 bases from V and 2 bases from J, leaving 24 bases between.

The V and J genes are TRBV3-1 (or the pseudogene TRBV3-2) and TRBJ1-1; 7 bases are a match to TRBD1. Germline V gene data show CDR1 as LGHDT and CDR2 as YNNKEL (reference sequence). V trimming: 7 bases; J trimming: 8 bases; junction bases outside the gene matches: 7. The CDR3 has 12 residues. In DNA, the CDR3 is TGTGCCAGCACGACAGGGTACAAAGAAGCTTTCTTT. It translates to CASTTGYKEAFF.

The chain joins TRBV20-1 to TRBJ2-2; the D gene is possibly TRBD1 (6 bases). Deletions cut 3 bases from V and 0 bases from J, with 11 bases between. CDR1 and CDR2 from the germline V gene are DFQATT and SNEGSKA (reference sequence). The CDR3 is made up of 15 amino acids. For the CDR3, the DNA is TGCAGTGCTAGTAAGGACAGTGCGAACACCGGGGAGCTGTTTTTT. Protein: CSASKDSANTGELFF.

The chain links TRBV9 to TRBJ2-2; the D gene is possibly TRBD2 (6 bases). The CDR3 is 11 amino acids. The V gene lost 10 bases and the J gene lost 4 bases, with 8 bases spanning the gap. Germline V lookup: CDR1 SGDLS, CDR2 YYNGEE. CDR3 amino acids: CAGGGTGELFF. CDR3 nucleotide sequence: TGTGCCGGGGGAGGCACCGGGGAGCTGTTTTTT.

The V and J genes are TRBV27 and TRBJ1-2; perhaps TRBD1 as D (5 bases). The CDR3 length is 13 residues. Germline V lookup: CDR1 MNHEY, CDR2 SMNVEV (reference sequence). Between the trimmed V and J ends, which lost 2 bases and 5 bases, there was a span of 9 bases. The CDR3 DNA follows: TGTGCCAGCAGTTTACAGGGATGGTATGGCTACACCTTC. Translating gives CASSLQGWYGYTF.

This chain links TRBV11-2 with TRBJ1-1; D is undetermined. Germline V gene sequence: CDR1 SGHAT, CDR2 FQNNGV. This CDR3 has 15 residues. V lost 4 bases and J 6 bases, leaving 18 bases between the germline ends. Here the CDR3 reads CASSSPSVGWAEAFF. CDR3 bases: TGTGCCAGCAGCTCCCCCAGCGTTGGGTGGGCTGAAGCTTTCTTT.

This clone was found once. CDR3 DNA: TGTGCCAGCAGCTTGACAGACAATAGCAATCAGCCCCAGCATTTT. Protein product: CASSLTDNSNQPQHF. This rearrangement joins TRBV5-5 to TRBJ1-5, with D unclear. V dropped 1 base and J dropped 0 bases, with 8 bases sitting between them. From germline, CDR1 is SGHKS and CDR2 YYEKEE (reference sequence). The CDR3 runs 15 residues.

The J gene is TRBJ1-6, the V gene TRBV4-2, with TRBD1 matching over 8 bases. CDR3 size: 17 residues. Trimming removed 4 bases from V and 7 bases from J; junction bases left unmatched: 12. In germline, CDR1 is LGHNA, CDR2 YNFKEQ. The CDR3 region is CASSPWTGNLGNSPLHF. The CDR3 bases are TGTGCCAGCAGCCCCTGGACAGGGAACCTAGGGAATTCACCCCTCCACTTT.

The V call is TRBV28, the J call TRBJ1-5, with 7 positions matching TRBD1. The V gene's germline CDR1 is MDHEN and CDR2 SYDVKM. After removal of 5 bases from V and 6 bases from J, the junction contained 7 bases not matched to a gene. The CDR3 has 14 residues. CDR3 region: CASSRRGQGQPQHF. The CDR3 nucleotides read TGTGCCAGCAGTCGTAGGGGGCAGGGTCAGCCCCAGCATTTT.

The V gene is TRBV15, the J gene TRBJ2-3; TRBD2 agrees at 8 bases. With 1 base clipped from V and 1 base from J, the junction kept 4 bases outside the gene matches. The germline V gene has CDR1 LNHNV and CDR2 YYDKDF (reference sequence). The CDR3 is 16 residues long. Here the CDR3 reads CATSRGLAGRTDTQYF. DNA of the CDR3: TGTGCCACCAGCAGAGGTTTAGCGGGGCGCACAGATACGCAGTATTTT.

The chain combines TRBV7-2 with TRBJ2-5, with D unclear. Germline-derived CDR1 and CDR2 are SGHTA and FQGNSA. CDR3 length: 13 amino acids. V was shortened by 2 bases and J by 2 bases, with 6 bases between the two germline ends. The CDR3 DNA reads TGTGCCAGCAGCTTACTACTACAAGAGACCCAGTACTTC. Protein sequence: CASSLLLQETQYF.

The chain recombines TRBV30 with TRBJ2-6; possible D gene TRBD1, 6 bases. With 5 bases removed from V and 0 bases from J, the gap between germline ends came to 11 bases. Germline V gene sequence: CDR1 GTSNPN, CDR2 SVGIG (reference sequence). The CDR3 has 15 residues. The DNA of the CDR3 is TGTGCCTGGGAAATACAGGGCTCTGGGGCCAACGTCCTGACTTTC. Protein: CAWEIQGSGANVLTF. The full variable domain, in which reference TRBV30 and TRBJ2-6 provide the parts outside the CDR3, is SQTIHQWPATLVQPVGSPLSLECTVEGTSNPNLYWYRQAAGRGLQLLFYSVGIGQISSEVPQNLSASRPQDRQFILSSKKLLLSDSGFYLCAWEIQGSGANVLTFGAGSRLTVL.

The CDR3 is CASSPRGTEKLFF. In DNA, the CDR3 is TGTGCCAGCAGCCCAAGGGGGACTGAAAAACTGTTTTTT. The J gene is TRBJ1-4, the V gene TRBV7-9; tentatively, D is TRBD1 (6 bases). The CDR3 totals 13 residues. V lost 5 bases, J lost 7 bases, and 11 bases lay in between. The germline gives CDR1 SEHNR, CDR2 FQNEAQ (reference sequence).

The chain uses TRBV10-2 and TRBJ2-5; a possible D gene is TRBD2 (6 bases). The CDR3 extends over 14 amino acids. Germline values: CDR1 WSHSY, CDR2 SAAADI. V shed 6 bases and J shed 5 bases, with 16 bases lying between them. CDR3 region: CASSRGATGETQYF. The CDR3 DNA reads as TGCGCCAGCAGCCGCGGGGCAACCGGGGAGACCCAGTACTTC.

This chain connects TRBV6-5 to TRBJ1-2; D unresolved. Germline-derived CDR1 and CDR2 are MNHEY and SVGAGI. The CDR3 extends over 14 amino acids. V lost 6 bases to trimming and J lost 6 bases, with 17 bases between them. The CDR3 bases are TGTGCCAGCAGGGAGAAATTTTTTATAAATGGCTACACCTTC. Protein product: CASREKFFINGYTF.

The chain couples TRBV7-3 to TRBJ1-2; TRBD1 aligns across 8 bases. This CDR3 spans 16 amino acids. Germline V gene sequence: CDR1 SGHTA, CDR2 FQGTGA. J was trimmed by 6 bases and V by 1 base; bases with no gene match: 10. CDR3: CASSLNSRTGMNGYTF. CDR3 DNA: TGTGCCAGCAGCTTAAACTCGAGGACAGGGATGAATGGCTACACCTTC.

The chain recombines TRBV18 with TRBJ1-1; D is perhaps TRBD1 (5 bases). The germline CDR1 and CDR2 sequences are KGHSH and LQKENI. V was clipped by 3 bases and J by 4 bases, with 15 bases between them. This CDR3 is built from 15 residues. In nucleotides, the CDR3 is TGTGCCAGCTCACCCCCCGGGAGGGGTGGCACTGAAGCTTTCTTT. Protein: CASSPPGRGGTEAFF.

The chain carries TRBV29-1 and TRBJ1-4, with 9 bases fitting TRBD1. The germline V gene has CDR1 SQVTM and CDR2 ANQGSEA. V lost 6 bases, J lost 6 bases, and 14 bases stayed unmatched. This CDR3 spans 16 amino acids. The CDR3 sequence is CSVQPGQGGFDEKLFF. In nucleotides, the CDR3 is TGCAGCGTGCAACCGGGACAGGGAGGATTCGATGAAAAACTGTTTTTT.

This clone has a single count. The chain combines TRBV4-1 with TRBJ2-5, with 7 bases lining up with TRBD2. CDR1 and CDR2 from the germline V gene are MGHRA and YSYEKL. This CDR3 region has 15 residues. Trimming removed 4 bases from V and 1 base from J; junction bases left unmatched: 6. The CDR3: CASSLRTGGQETQYF. The CDR3 bases are TGCGCCAGCAGCCTTAGGACGGGAGGCCAAGAGACCCAGTACTTC.

This rearrangement joins TRBV28 to TRBJ2-3, with 16 bases that match TRBD2. Losses at the gene ends were 8 bases for V and 1 base for J; bases not matched to a gene: 6. Per germline, CDR1 MDHEN and CDR2 SYDVKM. This CDR3 contains 17 residues. CDR3 region: CASAGTSGGAGTDTQYF. CDR3 nucleotide sequence: TGTGCCAGCGCCGGGACTAGCGGGGGGGCCGGCACAGATACGCAGTATTTT.